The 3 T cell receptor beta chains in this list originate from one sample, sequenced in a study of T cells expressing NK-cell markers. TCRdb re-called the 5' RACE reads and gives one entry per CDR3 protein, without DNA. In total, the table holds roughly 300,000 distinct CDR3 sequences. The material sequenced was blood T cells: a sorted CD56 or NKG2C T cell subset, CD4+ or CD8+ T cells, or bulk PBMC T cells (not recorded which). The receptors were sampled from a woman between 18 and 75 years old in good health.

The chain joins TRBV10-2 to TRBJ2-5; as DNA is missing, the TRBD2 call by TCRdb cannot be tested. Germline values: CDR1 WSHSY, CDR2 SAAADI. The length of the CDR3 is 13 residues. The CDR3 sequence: CASGLAGVETQYF.

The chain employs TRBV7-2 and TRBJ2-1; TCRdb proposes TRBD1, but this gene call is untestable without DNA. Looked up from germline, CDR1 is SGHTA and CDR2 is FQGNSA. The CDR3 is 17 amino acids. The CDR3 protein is CASSPHPTGAVVNEQFF.

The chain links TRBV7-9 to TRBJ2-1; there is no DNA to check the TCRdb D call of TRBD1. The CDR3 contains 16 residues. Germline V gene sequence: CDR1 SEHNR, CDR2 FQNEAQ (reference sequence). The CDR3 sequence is CASSAWTGSSYNEQFF.